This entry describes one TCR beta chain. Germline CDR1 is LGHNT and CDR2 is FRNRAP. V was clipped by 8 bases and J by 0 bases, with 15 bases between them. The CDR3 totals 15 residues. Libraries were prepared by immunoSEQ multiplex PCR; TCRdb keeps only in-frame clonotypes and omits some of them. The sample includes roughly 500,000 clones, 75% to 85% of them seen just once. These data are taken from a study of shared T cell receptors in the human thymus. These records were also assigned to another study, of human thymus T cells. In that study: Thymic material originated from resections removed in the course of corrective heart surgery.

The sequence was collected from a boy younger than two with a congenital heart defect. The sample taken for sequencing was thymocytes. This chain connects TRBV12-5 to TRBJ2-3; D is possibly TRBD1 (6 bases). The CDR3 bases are TGTGCTAGTAGTGCCGGGACAACTAGCACAGATACGCAGTATTTT. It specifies CASSAGTTSTDTQYF.